Shown below are 20 T cell receptor beta chains from a single sample sequenced in a study of T-cell memory formation after mild COVID-19. Using its own MiXCR run on the 5' RACE reads, TCRdb lists one record per CDR3 protein. The data hold around 90,000 distinct CDR3 sequences, with about 13% observed a single time. The sequenced material came from PBMCs or a T cell subset sorted from them (not recorded which). The source is an adult woman who had mild COVID-19 (a few samples of this study predate the infection). Cell type and time point are not known.

The chain has TRBV5-1 and TRBJ2-7; 7 nucleotides align to TRBD2. CDR3 size: 15 residues. The ends lost 4 bases at V and 2 bases at J; junction bases unmatched: 9. Germline values: CDR1 SGHRS, CDR2 YFSETQ. The DNA for the CDR3 is TGCGCCAGCAGCCCGGGGGAGGGCCAGACCTACGAGCAGTACTTC. As protein: CASSPGEGQTYEQYF.

The rearrangement links TRBV24-1 to TRBJ2-5; D might be TRBD2 (5 bases). This CDR3 spans 13 amino acids. CDR1 KGHDR and CDR2 SFDVKD come from the germline V gene. The ends were cut back, 5 bases at V and 10 bases at J, with 16 bases in the middle. CDR3 in DNA: TGTGCCACCAGTGCGGGCCGGCAAGAGGGCCAGTACTTC. It yields the protein CATSAGRQEGQYF.

This clonotype was counted between two and nine times. This CDR3 is CASSFSSGEQFF. CDR3 bases: TGTGCCAGCAGCTTTTCTAGCGGTGAGCAGTTCTTC. The chain is built from TRBV7-9 and TRBJ2-1; 7 nucleotides line up with TRBD2. The junction had 2 bases not matched to a gene; V was cut back by 3 bases and J by 9 bases. Germline-derived CDR1 and CDR2 are SEHNR and FQNEAQ (reference sequence). CDR3 length: 12 residues.

The chain joins TRBV19 to TRBJ2-1, with 9 bases lining up with TRBD2. Germline V CDR1 and CDR2: LNHDA, SQIVND (reference sequence). The CDR3 is made up of 16 amino acids. Trimming took 2 bases from V and 4 from J; bases not matched to a gene: 6. CDR3 bases: TGTGCCAGTAGTATAACCCCTAGCGGGATATACAATGAGCAGTTCTTC. Its protein product is CASSITPSGIYNEQFF.

This clonotype was counted only a few times. The chain carries TRBV27 and TRBJ2-7, with 9 bases matching TRBD1. Trimming cost V 10 bases and J 4 bases; bases outside gene matches: 11. The CDR3 spans 14 residues. The V gene's germline CDR1 is MNHEY and CDR2 SMNVEV (reference sequence). The CDR3 DNA sequence: TGTGCCACCGCCACCGGGACAGGGTCTTACGAGCAGTACTTC. The encoded protein is CATATGTGSYEQYF.

J is TRBJ2-5 and V is TRBV12-3 or TRBV12-4; 11 positions agree with TRBD1. The junction had 4 bases not matched to a gene; V was cut back by 2 bases and J by 2 bases. The CDR3 extends over 16 amino acids. The DNA of the CDR3 is TGTGCCAGCAGTTTATCGGGACAGGGGGTTCAAGAGACCCAGTACTTC. Amino acids: CASSLSGQGVQETQYF.

This clonotype was counted a few times. The rearrangement links TRBV12-3 or TRBV12-4 to TRBJ2-7; 12 bases map to TRBD2. The CDR3 contains 15 residues. J was trimmed by 7 bases and V by 7 bases; bases with no gene match: 11. The CDR3: CASTPPGTSGREQYF. The CDR3 bases are TGTGCCAGCACTCCGCCCGGGACTAGCGGGCGGGAGCAGTACTTC.

There are many counts of this clonotype. The rearrangement joins TRBV6-2 or TRBV6-3 to TRBJ2-3; 8 nucleotides line up with TRBD1. The CDR3 is made up of 14 amino acids. Germline V gene data show CDR1 as MNHEY and CDR2 as SVGEGT. The V segment lost 2 bases and the J segment 4 bases; nucleotides outside the gene matches: 2. The CDR3 reads CASSYGQGADTQYF. The CDR3 bases are TGTGCCAGCAGTTACGGACAGGGTGCAGATACGCAGTATTTT.

This clonotype was observed a handful of times. This chain connects TRBV24-1 to TRBJ2-2; D gene ambiguous. Germline V gives CDR1 KGHDR, CDR2 SFDVKD. This CDR3 is built from 14 residues. The ends were cut back, 0 bases at V and 6 bases at J, with 7 bases in the middle. In DNA form, the CDR3 reads TGTGCCACCAGTGATTTGGCCTTTGCCGGGGAGCTGTTTTTT. Protein product: CATSDLAFAGELFF.

The chain combines TRBV5-1 with TRBJ2-3; perhaps D is TRBD1 or TRBD2 (5 bases each). Germline assignment: CDR1 SGHRS and CDR2 YFSETQ. This CDR3 has 16 residues. The V end was cut by 1 base, the J end by 8 bases, with 20 bases between. CDR3 region: CASSLYWDGEVGTQYF. The CDR3 DNA sequence: TGCGCCAGCAGCTTGTATTGGGACGGAGAGGTTGGTACGCAGTATTTT.

This clonotype occurred a few times. As DNA, the CDR3 is TGTGCCAGCAGTTTTGTAGGGGAGCAGTACTTC. This encodes CASSFVGEQYF. This chain connects TRBV12-3 or TRBV12-4 to TRBJ2-7; D gene ambiguous. V was trimmed by 3 bases and J by 7 bases, leaving 7 bases between them. The CDR3 runs to 11 residues.

The chain carries TRBV5-1 and TRBJ1-1, with no clear D. Deletions cut 4 bases from V and 1 base from J, with 20 bases between. The CDR3 contains 17 residues. Germline-derived CDR1 and CDR2 are SGHRS and YFSETQ. The CDR3 DNA reads as TGCGCCAGCAGCGCCCCGGAGTACGGGATGGAGAACACTGAAGCTTTCTTT. This encodes CASSAPEYGMENTEAFF.

This clonotype has just a few counts. The chain couples TRBV3-1 to TRBJ2-1; no reliable D call. V was trimmed by 6 bases and J by 1 base, leaving 16 bases between them. From germline, CDR1 is LGHDT and CDR2 YNNKEL (reference sequence). This CDR3 has 16 residues. CDR3 DNA sequence: TGTGCCAGCAGTTCCTTAGGCGCAGTGTCCTACAATGAGCAGTTCTTC. Protein product: CASSSLGAVSYNEQFF.

V gene TRBV28 combines with J gene TRBJ1-4; D gene ambiguous. Between the trimmed V and J ends, which lost 6 bases and 12 bases, there was a span of 17 bases. The CDR3 has 13 amino acids. Germline V gene data show CDR1 as MDHEN and CDR2 as SYDVKM. The CDR3 DNA is TGTGCCAGCAGAGCACACGGCGGAGACCAACTGTTTTTT. Translated: CASRAHGGDQLFF.

This clonotype has more than one count but fewer than ten. This chain joins TRBV7-9 and TRBJ1-4; D remains ambiguous. With 0 bases removed from V and 7 bases from J, the gap between germline ends came to 12 bases. CDR3 length: 15 residues. The V gene's germline CDR1 is SEHNR and CDR2 FQNEAQ (reference sequence). CDR3 protein: CASSLAIGGSEKLFF. The CDR3 DNA reads as TGTGCCAGCAGCTTAGCGATCGGAGGGAGTGAAAAACTGTTTTTT.

The chain carries TRBV12-3 or TRBV12-4 and TRBJ2-7; D is uncertain. V was shortened by 3 bases and J by 4 bases, with 13 bases between the two germline ends. This CDR3 has 14 amino acids. CDR3: CASSLGPHPYEQYF. The CDR3 DNA reads as TGTGCCAGCAGTTTGGGCCCCCACCCATACGAGCAGTACTTC.

This clonotype came up a few times. This chain joins TRBV29-1 and TRBJ2-5; D is possibly TRBD2 (5 bases). The CDR3 is 16 residues long. Trimming left V 6 bases short and J 5 bases short, with 25 bases between. Germline values: CDR1 SQVTM, CDR2 ANQGSEA. CDR3 sequence (DNA): TGCAGCGTCGTTGATTTCCCCCGGGGTGCTTTGGAGACCCAGTACTTC. This codes for CSVVDFPRGALETQYF.

The chain employs TRBV6-5 and TRBJ2-2; D possibly matches TRBD1 or TRBD2 (5 bases each). Trimming shortened V by 6 bases and J by 4 bases, and 15 bases separated the two germline ends. This CDR3 contains 15 residues. CDR1 and CDR2 (germline): MNHEY, SVGAGI. CDR3 coding DNA: TGTGCCAGCAGCTATAGTAAGGGGAGCACCGGGGAGCTGTTTTTT. It translates to CASSYSKGSTGELFF.

The chain is built from TRBV27 and TRBJ2-1, with 7 bases fitting TRBD2. Trimming cost V 4 bases and J 0 bases; bases outside gene matches: 3. The CDR3 is 15 residues long. Germline V CDR1 and CDR2: MNHEY, SMNVEV (reference sequence). The CDR3 is CASSSLASSYNEQFF. For the CDR3, the DNA is TGTGCCAGCAGTTCACTAGCGAGCTCCTACAATGAGCAGTTCTTC.

This chain uses TRBV7-9 with TRBJ2-1; D gene unclear. In germline, CDR1 is SEHNR, CDR2 FQNEAQ (reference sequence). Between the trimmed V and J ends, which lost 4 bases and 14 bases, there was a span of 15 bases. This CDR3 has 12 amino acids. The CDR3 here is CASSSMDPREFF. The CDR3 DNA reads TGTGCCAGCAGCTCAATGGACCCTCGTGAGTTCTTC.